The 23 T cell receptor beta chains in this list originate from one sample, sequenced in a study of T cell responses to AZD1222 COVID-19 vaccine. Generated by immunoSEQ multiplex PCR, the TCRdb table keeps only in-frame clones and is missing some. The sample contains about 180,000 clones, 88% of which appear only once. This sample comprised peripheral blood, obtained 28 days after the second AZD1222 dose. All receptors derive from an adult who received the AZD1222 COVID-19 vaccine.

The rearrangement links TRBV28 to TRBJ2-3; 8 nucleotides align to TRBD1. Trimming took 5 bases from V and 2 from J; bases not matched to a gene: 12. Germline CDR1 reads MDHEN; CDR2 reads SYDVKM. The CDR3 extends over 17 amino acids. CDR3 loop: CASSLGTGGGYTDTQYF. CDR3 DNA: TGTGCCAGCAGTCTCGGGACAGGTGGAGGGTACACAGATACGCAGTATTTT.

CDR3 bases: TGTGCCAGCTCGACGCTCCCTCAAGAGACCCAGTACTTC. Amino acids: CASSTLPQETQYF. The chain recombines TRBV18 with TRBJ2-5, with no clear D. V gave up 6 bases and J gave up 2 bases, with 10 bases separating them. CDR3 size: 13 residues. CDR1 and CDR2 from the germline V gene are KGHSH and LQKENI.

The chain joins TRBV7-2 to TRBJ2-5, with a tentative D call TRBD2 (6 bases). The CDR3 sequence is 14 residues long. Trimming removed 4 bases from V and 6 bases from J, with 15 bases in between. The V gene's germline CDR1 is SGHTA and CDR2 FQGNSA. This CDR3 is CASSSQTGGKTQYF. The CDR3 DNA reads as TGTGCCAGCAGCTCACAGACTGGCGGGAAGACCCAGTACTTC.

The V and J genes are TRBV3-1 (or the pseudogene TRBV3-2) and TRBJ1-1; D is undetermined. V lost 1 base, J lost 7 bases, and 13 bases lay in between. This CDR3 has 14 residues. Per germline, CDR1 LGHDT and CDR2 YNNKEL (reference sequence). The CDR3 loop is CASSQAPGLGEAFF. CDR3 nucleotides: TGTGCCAGCAGCCAAGCCCCGGGTTTGGGTGAAGCTTTCTTT.

V usage is TRBV7-9 and J usage is TRBJ2-3; 13 bases are shared with TRBD2. V was pared by 7 bases and J by 2 bases, with 12 bases of the junction left unmatched. In germline, CDR1 is SEHNR, CDR2 FQNEAQ (reference sequence). The CDR3 length is 18 residues. For the CDR3, the DNA is TGTGCCAGCACTATGGGGGGACTAGCGGGGATCCTCACAGATACGCAGTATTTT. It is translated as CASTMGGLAGILTDTQYF.

The rearrangement uses TRBV7-2 and TRBJ1-5, with TRBD1 matching over 7 bases. Losses at the gene ends were 6 bases for V and 6 bases for J; bases not matched to a gene: 8. The CDR3 is 14 residues long. Germline-derived CDR1 and CDR2 are SGHTA and FQGNSA. CDR3 coding DNA: TGTGCCAGCAGTGCGACAGGGAACACTCAGCCCCAGCATTTT. It is translated as CASSATGNTQPQHF.

In regard to this clone: Sequence at one end of the junction differs from germline and may be a read error. The chain couples TRBV18 to TRBJ2-5; 9 bases match TRBD1. The CDR3 extends over 13 amino acids. Looked up from germline, CDR1 is KGHSH and CDR2 is LQKENI. The CDR3: CASSQRTGESQYF. DNA of the CDR3: TGTGCCAGCTCACAACGGACAGGGGAGAGCCAGTACTTC.

The chain is built from TRBV7-2 and TRBJ1-1; 10 bases are shared with TRBD1. The trim removed 5 bases at V and 4 bases at J, leaving 4 bases unmatched. The CDR3 is 14 amino acids. The V gene's germline CDR1 is SGHTA and CDR2 FQGNSA. The CDR3, as DNA: TGTGCCAGCAGCACAGGGACAGGGGTCACTGAAGCTTTCTTT. It translates to CASSTGTGVTEAFF.

This chain links TRBV11-2 with TRBJ2-2; a possible D gene is TRBD1 (5 bases). Trimming removed 3 bases from V and 1 base from J, with 15 bases in between. The CDR3 loop spans 17 amino acids. Germline CDR1 reads SGHAT; CDR2 reads FQNNGV. In DNA, the CDR3 is TGTGCCAGCAGCTTTTTAGGATCTAGGGGGAACACCGGGGAGCTGTTTTTT. Translated, it gives CASSFLGSRGNTGELFF.

The chain carries TRBV2 and TRBJ2-3; the D gene is possibly TRBD1 (6 bases). Trimming shortened V by 6 bases and J by 6 bases, and 19 bases separated the two germline ends. Germline V lookup: CDR1 SNHLY, CDR2 FYNNEI. This CDR3 has 15 residues. CDR3 region: CASSFDRGSRDTQYF. The DNA for the CDR3 is TGTGCCAGCAGCTTCGATAGGGGGAGTCGGGATACGCAGTATTTT.

The gene calls are TRBV4-1 and TRBJ2-2; 7 nucleotides match TRBD2. Germline V lookup: CDR1 MGHRA, CDR2 YSYEKL. After removal of 3 bases from V and 0 bases from J, the junction contained 10 bases not matched to a gene. The CDR3 sequence is 18 residues long. The CDR3, as DNA: TGCGCCAGCAGCCATCCTTTGGCGGGGGATTCGAACACCGGGGAGCTGTTTTTT. This gives the protein CASSHPLAGDSNTGELFF.

V and J are TRBV9 and TRBJ2-2, with 8 nucleotides matching TRBD2. Germline-derived CDR1 and CDR2 are SGDLS and YYNGEE. Unmatched junction bases numbered 10, after V lost 2 bases and J lost 4 bases. This CDR3 has 17 amino acids. The CDR3 DNA sequence: TGTGCCAGCAGCGTCTTGATAGCGGGGCGGGGCACCGGGGAGCTGTTTTTT. Translated: CASSVLIAGRGTGELFF.

The CDR3 nucleotides read TGCGCCAGCAGCCAGGCCGGGGGGACAGGGAACACTGAAGCTTTCTTT. Translating gives CASSQAGGTGNTEAFF. This rearrangement joins TRBV4-1 to TRBJ1-1, with 8 bases identical to TRBD1. With V trimmed by 3 bases and J by 1 base, 7 bases remained unmatched. Per the germline V gene, CDR1 is MGHRA and CDR2 is YSYEKL. This CDR3 is 16 amino acids long.

The CDR3 coding sequence is TGCGCCAGCAGCTTGAGTGGGGACGCAGATACGCAGTATTTT. This codes for CASSLSGDADTQYF. The chain joins TRBV5-1 to TRBJ2-3; either TRBD1 or TRBD2 may fit D (5 bases each). Trimming took off 1 base at V and 4 bases at J, with 10 bases between the two ends. The CDR3 length is 14 residues. CDR1 and CDR2 (germline): SGHRS, YFSETQ.

In its sample, this clone was seen a few times. The CDR3 region has the DNA TGCAGCGTTGGGTCAGGGGGCGGCTATGGCTACACCTTC. This translates into CSVGSGGGYGYTF. The gene calls are TRBV29-1 and TRBJ1-2; 8 nucleotides line up with TRBD1. Germline V gives CDR1 SQVTM, CDR2 ANQGSEA. The CDR3 has 13 residues. The V and J ends lost 4 bases and 4 bases, in that order; junction bases with no gene match: 5.

In regard to this clone: The sample has other DNA sequences that encode this CDR3 too. V gene TRBV9 combines with J gene TRBJ1-6, with D uncertain. Looked up from germline, CDR1 is SGDLS and CDR2 is YYNGEE. Trimming shortened V by 0 bases and J by 10 bases, and 5 bases separated the two germline ends. The CDR3 has 12 amino acids. CDR3 loop: CASSVGVSPLHF. CDR3 DNA: TGTGCCAGCAGCGTAGGGGTGTCACCCCTCCACTTT.

The J gene is TRBJ1-2, the V gene TRBV18; no clear D. CDR1 is KGHSH, CDR2 LQKENI, per germline. Trimming cost V 3 bases and J 4 bases, with 12 bases left between them. The CDR3 has 14 amino acids. Here the CDR3 reads CASSPDVQTYGYTF. CDR3 DNA sequence: TGTGCCAGCTCACCGGATGTACAGACCTATGGCTACACCTTC.

The V gene is TRBV19, the J gene TRBJ2-3, with TRBD2 matching 10 bases. The J segment lost 3 bases and the V segment lost 1 base, leaving 13 bases of the junction unmatched. The CDR3 covers 19 residues. CDR1 LNHDA and CDR2 SQIVND come from the germline V gene (reference sequence). The CDR3: CASSIGPLASGSGTDTQYF. CDR3 nucleotides: TGTGCCAGTAGTATAGGGCCCCTGGCTAGCGGGAGTGGAACAGATACGCAGTATTTT.

J is TRBJ2-7 and V is TRBV6-2 or TRBV6-3, with D tentatively TRBD2 (6 bases). CDR1 is MNHEY, CDR2 SVGEGT, per germline. There are 15 residues in the CDR3. V was clipped by 0 bases and J by 6 bases, with 15 bases between them. CDR3 coding DNA: TGTGCCAGCAGTTACTCCCTTAGCGGCTTTCTCGAGCAGTACTTC. Its protein is CASSYSLSGFLEQYF.

The rearrangement uses TRBV11-1 and TRBJ2-1; TRBD1 matches 11 bases. Germline V CDR1 and CDR2: SGHAT, FQDESV (reference sequence). The CDR3 contains 15 residues. Trimming took 1 base from V and 6 from J; bases not matched to a gene: 2. This CDR3 is CASSLGGTGGNEQFF. The CDR3 bases are TGTGCCAGCAGCTTAGGAGGGACAGGGGGCAATGAGCAGTTCTTC. The variable domain in full, with the rest retrieved from reference TRBV11-1 and TRBJ2-1, is EAEVAQSPRYKITEKSQAVAFWCDPISGHATLYWYRQILGQGPELLVQFQDESVVDDSQLPKDRFSAERLKGVDSTLKIQPAELGDSAMYLCASSLGGTGGNEQFFGPGTRLTVL.

The chain couples TRBV11-2 to TRBJ2-2; TRBD1 matches at 8 bases. Trimming took 1 base from V and 6 from J; bases not matched to a gene: 4. CDR1 and CDR2 (germline): SGHAT, FQNNGV. The CDR3 runs to 15 residues. The CDR3 protein is CASSLAGQGPGELFF. The CDR3 DNA reads as TGTGCCAGCAGCTTAGCAGGACAGGGCCCCGGGGAGCTGTTTTTT.

The V call is TRBV7-3, the J call TRBJ2-7, with D hard to call. The germline V and J ends were trimmed by 5 bases and 2 bases, with 13 bases remaining between them. Germline-derived CDR1 and CDR2 are SGHTA and FQGTGA. The CDR3 is made up of 14 amino acids. The CDR3 loop reads CASSTQPGAYEQYF. DNA of the CDR3: TGTGCCAGCAGCACCCAACCGGGCGCCTACGAGCAGTACTTC.

Here the CDR3 DNA reads TGTGCCAGCAGCTTAGTCGGGCCGGGGGCCAACGTCCTGACTTTC. Translated: CASSLVGPGANVLTF. The rearrangement uses TRBV7-6 and TRBJ2-6; D gene uncertain. Looked up from germline, CDR1 is SGHVS and CDR2 is FNYEAQ. CDR3 length: 15 residues. Between the trimmed V and J ends, which lost 1 base and 4 bases, there was a span of 8 bases.